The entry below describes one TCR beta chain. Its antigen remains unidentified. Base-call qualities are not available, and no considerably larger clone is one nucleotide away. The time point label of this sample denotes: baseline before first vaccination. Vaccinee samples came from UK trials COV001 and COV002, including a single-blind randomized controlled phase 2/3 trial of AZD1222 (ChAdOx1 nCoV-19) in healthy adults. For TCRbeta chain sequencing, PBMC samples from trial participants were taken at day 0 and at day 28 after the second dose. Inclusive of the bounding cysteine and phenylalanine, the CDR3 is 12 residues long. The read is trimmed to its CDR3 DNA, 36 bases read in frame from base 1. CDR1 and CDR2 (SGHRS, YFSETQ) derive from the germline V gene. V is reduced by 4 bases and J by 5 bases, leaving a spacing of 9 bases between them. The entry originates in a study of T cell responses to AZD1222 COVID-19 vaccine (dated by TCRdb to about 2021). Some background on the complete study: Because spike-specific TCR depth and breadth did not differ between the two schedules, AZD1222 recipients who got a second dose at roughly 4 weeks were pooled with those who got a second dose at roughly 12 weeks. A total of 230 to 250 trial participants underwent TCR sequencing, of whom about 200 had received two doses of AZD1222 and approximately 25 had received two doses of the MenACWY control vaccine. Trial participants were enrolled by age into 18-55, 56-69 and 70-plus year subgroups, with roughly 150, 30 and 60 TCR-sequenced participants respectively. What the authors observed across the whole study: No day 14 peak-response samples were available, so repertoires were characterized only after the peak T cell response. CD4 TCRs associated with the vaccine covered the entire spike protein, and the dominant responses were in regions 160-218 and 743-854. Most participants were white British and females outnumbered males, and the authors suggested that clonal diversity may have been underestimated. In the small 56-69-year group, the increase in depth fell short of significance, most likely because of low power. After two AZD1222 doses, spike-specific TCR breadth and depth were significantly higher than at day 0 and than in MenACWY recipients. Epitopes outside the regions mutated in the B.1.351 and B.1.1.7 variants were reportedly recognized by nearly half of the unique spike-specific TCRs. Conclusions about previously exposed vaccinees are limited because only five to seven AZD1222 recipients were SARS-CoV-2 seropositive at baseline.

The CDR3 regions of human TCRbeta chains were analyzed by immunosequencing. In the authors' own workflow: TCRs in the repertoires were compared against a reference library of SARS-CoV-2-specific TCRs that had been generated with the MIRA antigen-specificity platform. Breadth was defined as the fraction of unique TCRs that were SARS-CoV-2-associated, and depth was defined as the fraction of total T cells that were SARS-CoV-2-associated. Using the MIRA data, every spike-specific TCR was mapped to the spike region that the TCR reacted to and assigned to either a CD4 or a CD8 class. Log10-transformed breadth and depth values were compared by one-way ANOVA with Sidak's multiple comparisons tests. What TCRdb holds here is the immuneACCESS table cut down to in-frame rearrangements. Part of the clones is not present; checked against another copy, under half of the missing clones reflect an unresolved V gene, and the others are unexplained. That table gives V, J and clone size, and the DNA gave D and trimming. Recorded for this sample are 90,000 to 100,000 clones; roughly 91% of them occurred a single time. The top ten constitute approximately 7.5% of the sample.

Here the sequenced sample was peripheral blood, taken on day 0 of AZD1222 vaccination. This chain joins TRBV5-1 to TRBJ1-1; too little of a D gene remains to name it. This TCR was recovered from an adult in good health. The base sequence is TGCGCCAGCAGCCTCCGGGGAACTGAAGCTTTCTTT. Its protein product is CASSLRGTEAFF.